Listed here are 9 T cell receptor beta chains from one sample, sequenced in a study of liver allograft versus peripheral blood T cells. In the study overall: Intrahepatic T cell receptor repertoires from transplanted livers were compared against repertoires in recipients' peripheral blood.

TCRdb passed the reads through MiXCR, listing each CDR3 protein once. The data contain approximately 3,500 distinct CDR3 sequences, roughly 15% of them singletons. All receptors come from a human patient who had a liver transplant. Some T cells may be supplied by the graft donor.

This clonotype was seen ten or more times. The V call is TRBV6-6, the J call TRBJ2-5; D is unresolved. The CDR3 sequence is 15 residues long. Per germline, CDR1 MNHNY and CDR2 SVGAGI (reference sequence). The V end lost 5 bases, the J end lost 5 bases, and 18 bases lay between the germline ends. CDR3 residues: CASSPGLLMGETQYF. The CDR3 nucleotides read TGTGCCAGCAGTCCAGGTTTACTGATGGGGGAGACCCAGTACTTC.

This clonotype counts as medium-sized. The chain combines TRBV6-6 with TRBJ2-7; 8 nucleotides match TRBD1. CDR1 is MNHNY and CDR2 is SVGAGI in the germline V gene (reference sequence). The CDR3 spans 15 residues. V lost 6 bases to trimming and J lost 3 bases; unmatched junction nucleotides: 10. CDR3 amino acids: CASSHSGGRHYEQYF. CDR3 coding DNA: TGTGCCAGCAGCCATTCAGGGGGCAGACACTACGAGCAGTACTTC.

This clonotype is termed medium-sized (0.01 to 0.1%). The V call is TRBV10-3, the J call TRBJ2-7, with 11 bases that match TRBD2. The length of the CDR3 is 14 residues. Germline CDR1 and CDR2: ENHRY and SYGVKD. V shed 10 bases, J shed 3 bases, and the junction held 8 bases outside the gene matches. CDR3 region: CATLTSGSNYEQYF. The CDR3 DNA reads TGTGCCACCCTTACTAGCGGGAGTAACTACGAGCAGTACTTC.

This chain connects TRBV5-6 to TRBJ1-1; possibly TRBD1 for D (6 bases). This CDR3 contains 14 residues. Germline CDR1 is SGHDT and CDR2 is YYEEEE. V lost 2 bases and J lost 5, with 13 bases in between. As DNA, the CDR3 is TGTGCCAGCAGCTTAGGGGGTTACGTGACTGAAGCTTTCTTT. Protein: CASSLGGYVTEAFF.

By its share, this clonotype is medium-sized. The J gene is TRBJ1-2, the V gene TRBV20-1; the match to TRBD1 covers 10 bases. CDR1 is DFQATT, CDR2 SNEGSKA, per germline (reference sequence). The CDR3 runs to 13 residues. J gave up 4 bases and V 5 bases, and 4 bases lay outside the gene matches. CDR3: CSAPWTGGYGYTF. CDR3 bases: TGCAGTGCTCCGTGGACAGGGGGCTATGGCTACACCTTC.

This clonotype counts as medium-sized. The chain has TRBV19 and TRBJ2-7; maybe TRBD1 (6 bases). Germline V gene data show CDR1 as LNHDA and CDR2 as SQIVND (reference sequence). Trimming shortened V by 5 bases and J by 1 base, and 12 bases separated the two germline ends. This CDR3 region has 14 residues. The CDR3 is CASSPRTASYEQYF. CDR3 DNA: TGTGCCAGTAGTCCCCGGACAGCTTCCTACGAGCAGTACTTC. Full variable domain (outside the CDR3, taken from reference TRBV19 and TRBJ2-7): DGGITQSPKYLFRKEGQNVTLSCEQNLNHDAMYWYRQDPGQGLRLIYYSQIVNDFQKGDIAEGYSVSREKKESFPLTVTSAQKNPTAFYLCASSPRTASYEQYFGPGTRLTVT.

The V and J genes are TRBV20-1 and TRBJ1-5, with TRBD1 as a possible D gene (6 bases). Trimming removed 7 bases from V and 0 bases from J, with 13 bases in between. Germline V lookup: CDR1 DFQATT, CDR2 SNEGSKA (reference sequence). The CDR3 has 14 amino acids. CDR3 in DNA: TGCAGTGTTGAAGGGGGGGGTAGCAATCAGCCCCAGCATTTT. As protein: CSVEGGGSNQPQHF.

By share, this clonotype ranks as medium-sized (0.01 to 0.1%). The chain uses TRBV19 and TRBJ2-3; D is possibly TRBD1 (5 bases). This CDR3 is built from 15 residues. Trimming left V 5 bases short and J 0 bases short, with 12 bases between. CDR1 and CDR2 (germline): LNHDA, SQIVND (reference sequence). Here the CDR3 DNA reads TGTGCCAGTAGTCCCCAGACAGCAAGCACAGATACGCAGTATTTT. Translating gives CASSPQTASTDTQYF.

This clonotype was observed a few times. This sequence joins TRBV3-1 and TRBJ1-1; the D is unclear. Trimming took 4 bases from V and 0 from J, leaving 15 bases between them. Germline V gene lookup returns CDR1 LGHDT and CDR2 YNNKEL (reference sequence). This CDR3 has 16 amino acids. Here the CDR3 reads CASSPRHLALNTEAFF. The CDR3 DNA follows: TGTGCCAGCAGCCCAAGACACCTGGCCTTGAACACTGAAGCTTTCTTT. Combining the CDR3 with reference TRBV3-1 and TRBJ1-1 gives the whole variable domain DTAVSQTPKYLVTQMGNDKSIKCEQNLGHDTMYWYKQDSKKFLKIMFSYNNKELIINETVPNRFSPKSPDKAHLNLHINSLELGDSAVYFCASSPRHLALNTEAFFGQGTRLTVV.